This TCR beta chain was captured in a study of blood T cell repertoires in COVID-19. Study details: Researchers got acute and convalescent COVID-19 samples from the United States, Italy and Spain. PBMCs, B-cell-depleted T cells, or T cells provided the cDNA or gDNA that made up the material.

Source study methods: Scientists estimated how many nucleated cells there were by amplifying reference gene primers. Method: immunoSEQ multiplex PCR; TCRdb's copy keeps in-frame clones and lacks some. V and J calls and clone size are those listed in that table; D and trimming were worked out from the DNA. The repertoire holds about 64,000 clones, with over 75% as singletons. The CDR3 loop spans 19 amino acids. Germline CDR1 LGHNA, CDR2 YSLEER. V dropped 0 bases and J dropped 4; count of bases not matched to a gene: 15. Sequencing was performed on peripheral blood. The V gene is TRBV4-3, the J gene TRBJ2-7; TRBD2 matches at 10 bases. The origin of this receptor is a man aged 50 to 60 with active COVID-19. The DNA for the CDR3 is TGCGCCAGCAGCCAAGATCTTGCCCAGCGGGAGGGCCTGTTGTACGAGCAGTACTTC. The encoded protein is CASSQDLAQREGLLYEQYF.